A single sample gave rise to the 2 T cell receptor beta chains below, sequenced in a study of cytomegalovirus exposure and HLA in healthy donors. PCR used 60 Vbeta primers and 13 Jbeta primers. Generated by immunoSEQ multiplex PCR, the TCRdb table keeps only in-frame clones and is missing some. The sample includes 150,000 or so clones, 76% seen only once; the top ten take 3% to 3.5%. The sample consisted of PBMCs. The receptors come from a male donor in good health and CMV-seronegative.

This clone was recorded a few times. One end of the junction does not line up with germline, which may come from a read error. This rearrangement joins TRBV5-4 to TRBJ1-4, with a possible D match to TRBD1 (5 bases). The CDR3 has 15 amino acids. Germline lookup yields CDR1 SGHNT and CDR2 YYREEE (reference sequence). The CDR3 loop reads CASSLDRIPTEKEVF. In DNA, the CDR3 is TGTGCCAGCAGCTTGGACAGGATCCCCACGGAAAAGGAAGTTTTT.

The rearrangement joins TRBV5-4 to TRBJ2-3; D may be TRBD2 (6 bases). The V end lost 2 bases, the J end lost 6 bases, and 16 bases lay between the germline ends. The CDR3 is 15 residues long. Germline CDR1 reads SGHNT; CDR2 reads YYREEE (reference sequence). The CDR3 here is CASSFPRAGSDTQYF. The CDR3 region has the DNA TGTGCCAGCAGCTTTCCTAGGGCGGGATCTGATACGCAGTATTTT.